This T cell receptor beta chain was obtained from a study of cytomegalovirus exposure and HLA in healthy donors. Study observations and caveats: It was reportedly the case that the classifier diagnosed cytomegalovirus status with high specificity and sensitivity.

With respect to this clone: The antigen remains undetermined.

Vbeta (60) and Jbeta (13) primers were used in the PCR. Libraries were prepared by immunoSEQ multiplex PCR; TCRdb keeps only in-frame clonotypes and omits some of them. Of about 83,000 clones listed, about four fifths are singletons. This TCR came from a woman in her 30s in good health and CMV-seronegative. Specimen: PBMCs.

The CDR3 is CASSVSTPTSGSRLTHRHNEQFF. The CDR3, as DNA: TGTGCCAGCAGCGTCTCGACCCCGACTAGCGGGAGCAGATTGACCCACCGACACAATGAGCAGTTCTTC. The V gene is TRBV9, the J gene TRBJ2-1; 12 nucleotides line up with TRBD2. The CDR3 spans 23 residues. Germline V lookup: CDR1 SGDLS, CDR2 YYNGEE. V was pared by 2 bases and J by 5 bases, with 26 bases of the junction left unmatched.